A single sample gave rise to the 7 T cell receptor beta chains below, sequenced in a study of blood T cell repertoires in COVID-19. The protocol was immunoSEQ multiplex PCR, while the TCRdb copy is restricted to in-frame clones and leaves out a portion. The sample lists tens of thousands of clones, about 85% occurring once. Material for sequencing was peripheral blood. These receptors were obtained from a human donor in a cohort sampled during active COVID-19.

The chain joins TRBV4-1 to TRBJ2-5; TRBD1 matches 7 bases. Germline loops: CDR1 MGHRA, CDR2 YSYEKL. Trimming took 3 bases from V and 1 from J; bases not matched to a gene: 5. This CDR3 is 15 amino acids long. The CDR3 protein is CASSQGGTAQETQYF. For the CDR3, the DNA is TGCGCCAGCAGCCAGGGTGGGACAGCCCAAGAGACCCAGTACTTC.

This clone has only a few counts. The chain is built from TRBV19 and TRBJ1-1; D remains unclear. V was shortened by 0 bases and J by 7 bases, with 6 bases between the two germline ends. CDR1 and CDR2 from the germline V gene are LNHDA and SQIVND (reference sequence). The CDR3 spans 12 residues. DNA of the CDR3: TGTGCCAGTAGTATAGATAGCCGTGAAGCTTTCTTT. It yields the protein CASSIDSREAFF.

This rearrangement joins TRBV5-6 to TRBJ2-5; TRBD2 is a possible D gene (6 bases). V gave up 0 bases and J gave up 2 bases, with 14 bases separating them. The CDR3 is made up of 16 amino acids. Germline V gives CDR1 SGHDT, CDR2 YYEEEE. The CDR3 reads CASSLELASAQETQYF. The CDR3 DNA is TGTGCCAGCAGCTTGGAGTTAGCTAGCGCACAAGAGACCCAGTACTTC. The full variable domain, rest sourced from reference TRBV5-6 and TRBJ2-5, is DAGVTQSPTHLIKTRGQQVTLRCSPKSGHDTVSWYQQALGQGPQFIFQYYEEEERQRGNFPDRFSGHQFPNYSSELNVNALLLGDSALYLCASSLELASAQETQYFGPGTRLLVL.

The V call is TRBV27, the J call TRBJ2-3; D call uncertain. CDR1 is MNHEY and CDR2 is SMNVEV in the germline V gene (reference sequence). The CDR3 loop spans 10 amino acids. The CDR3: CAVLGDTQYF. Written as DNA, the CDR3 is TGTGCGGTCCTAGGAGATACGCAGTATTTT.

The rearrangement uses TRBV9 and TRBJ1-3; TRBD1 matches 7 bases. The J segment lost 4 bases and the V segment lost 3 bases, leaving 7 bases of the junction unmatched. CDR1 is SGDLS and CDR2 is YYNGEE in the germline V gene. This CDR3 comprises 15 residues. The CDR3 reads CASSGTGAWGNTIYF. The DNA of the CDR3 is TGTGCCAGCAGCGGCACAGGGGCGTGGGGAAACACCATATATTTT. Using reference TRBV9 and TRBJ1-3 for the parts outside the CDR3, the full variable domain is DSGVTQTPKHLITATGQRVTLRCSPRSGDLSVYWYQQSLDQGLQFLIQYYNGEERAKGNILERFSAQQFPDLHSELNLSSLELGDSALYFCASSGTGAWGNTIYFGEGSWLTVV.

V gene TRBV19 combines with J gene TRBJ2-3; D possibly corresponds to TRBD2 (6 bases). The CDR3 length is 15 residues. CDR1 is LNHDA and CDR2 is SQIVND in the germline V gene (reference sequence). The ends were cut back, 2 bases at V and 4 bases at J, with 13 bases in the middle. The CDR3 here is CASSINLGGADTQYF. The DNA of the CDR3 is TGTGCCAGTAGTATAAATCTGGGAGGCGCAGATACGCAGTATTTT. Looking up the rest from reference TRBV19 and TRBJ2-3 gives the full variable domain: DGGITQSPKYLFRKEGQNVTLSCEQNLNHDAMYWYRQDPGQGLRLIYYSQIVNDFQKGDIAEGYSVSREKKESFPLTVTSAQKNPTAFYLCASSINLGGADTQYFGPGTRLTVL.

CDR3 DNA: TGTGCCAGTAGTACCTCAGGGGCCGGGGAGCTGTTTTTT. Translating gives CASSTSGAGELFF. J is TRBJ2-2 and V is TRBV19; tentative D call: TRBD1 (6 bases). This CDR3 is 13 amino acids long. V was shortened by 4 bases and J by 6 bases, with 9 bases between the two germline ends. Germline CDR1 is LNHDA and CDR2 is SQIVND (reference sequence).